Below, 18 T cell receptor beta chains from the same sample are listed, as sequenced in a study of shared clonotypes between healthy human individuals. Sequenced by immunoSEQ multiplex PCR; TCRdb stores in-frame clones only, minus some. The table shows around 2,000,000 clones, with over 85% occurring only once. Naive CD8 cells lacked CD45RO, underwent positive selection for CCR7 and left out terminally differentiated effector memory CD45RA+ cells. The specimen sequenced was naive CD8+ T cells sorted from blood. The receptors derive from a young man in good health.

The chain combines TRBV9 with TRBJ2-3; TRBD2 matches 13 bases. J gave up 5 bases and V 5 bases, and 11 bases lay outside the gene matches. The CDR3 is 17 amino acids. Germline lookup yields CDR1 SGDLS and CDR2 YYNGEE. Here the CDR3 reads CASSSEGRTSGGDTQYF. CDR3 nucleotides: TGTGCCAGCAGTTCTGAAGGTAGGACTAGCGGGGGAGATACGCAGTATTTT. The complete variable domain, with remaining parts taken from reference TRBV9 and TRBJ2-3, reads DSGVTQTPKHLITATGQRVTLRCSPRSGDLSVYWYQQSLDQGLQFLIQYYNGEERAKGNILERFSAQQFPDLHSELNLSSLELGDSALYFCASSSEGRTSGGDTQYFGPGTRLTVL.

V usage is TRBV5-5 and J usage is TRBJ1-5; D gene uncertain. The ends were cut back, 4 bases at V and 1 base at J, with 18 bases in the middle. This CDR3 region has 17 residues. CDR1 SGHKS and CDR2 YYEKEE come from the germline V gene (reference sequence). The chain's CDR3 is CASSPELIRPSNQPQHF. The CDR3 DNA sequence: TGTGCCAGCAGCCCGGAGCTGATCCGGCCCAGCAATCAGCCCCAGCATTTT.

In nucleotides, the CDR3 is TGTGCCAGCAGTACCACAGGGGGCTTCGAGCAGTACTTC. This translates into CASSTTGGFEQYF. The V and J genes are TRBV27 and TRBJ2-7; 9 nucleotides agree with TRBD1. V gave up 5 bases and J gave up 6 bases; unmatched junction bases: 5. CDR1 and CDR2 from the germline V gene are MNHEY and SMNVEV (reference sequence). CDR3 length: 13 residues.

The rearrangement joins TRBV27 to TRBJ1-6; D unresolved. V was shortened by 5 bases and J by 9 bases, with 20 bases between the two germline ends. Germline CDR1 MNHEY, CDR2 SMNVEV (reference sequence). The CDR3 is 16 amino acids. DNA for the CDR3: TGTGCCAGCAGTCCCTCACTGGCTGGTGCAGTTTCACCCCTCCACTTT. Translating gives CASSPSLAGAVSPLHF.

The CDR3 is CASSLEGLEQFF. For the CDR3, the DNA is TGTGCCAGCAGCTTAGAAGGCCTTGAGCAGTTCTTC. The rearrangement joins TRBV7-8 to TRBJ2-1; no firm D call. Between the trimmed V and J ends, which lost 1 base and 9 bases, there was a span of 7 bases. Per germline, CDR1 SGHVS and CDR2 FQNEAQ. This CDR3 has 12 amino acids.

This sequence joins TRBV12-5 and TRBJ1-5, with 9 bases lining up with TRBD1. The V gene's germline CDR1 is LGHNT and CDR2 FRNRAP. V was clipped by 5 bases and J by 7 bases; unmatched bases: 6. The CDR3 loop spans 14 amino acids. The DNA for the CDR3 is TGTGCTAGTGGTGCCGGGACAGGGATACAGCCCCAGCATTTT. Protein sequence: CASGAGTGIQPQHF.

V gene TRBV11-3 combines with J gene TRBJ2-2, with D unresolved. The V gene's germline CDR1 is SGHNT and CDR2 YENEEA. The V end was cut by 3 bases, the J end by 4 bases, with 9 bases between. This CDR3 comprises 14 residues. CDR3 sequence reads: CASSFTSSTGELFF. The CDR3, as DNA: TGTGCCAGCAGCTTCACGAGTTCCACCGGGGAGCTGTTTTTT.

This chain joins TRBV5-1 and TRBJ2-7; 11 bases are a match to TRBD2. The CDR3 contains 17 residues. Germline V CDR1 and CDR2: SGHRS, YFSETQ. V shed 8 bases and J 5 bases; nucleotides not matched to a gene: 18. In DNA form, the CDR3 reads TGCGCCAGTTCCACTAGCGGGAGAAGTTGGCGGCCTAACGAGCAGTACTTC. The encoded protein is CASSTSGRSWRPNEQYF.

V and J are TRBV19 and TRBJ2-1; tentative D call: TRBD1 (6 bases). CDR3 length equals 14 residues. Germline-derived CDR1 and CDR2 are LNHDA and SQIVND (reference sequence). The ends were cut back, 1 base at V and 4 bases at J, with 8 bases in the middle. The CDR3 sequence is CASSIGDTYNEQFF. The CDR3 DNA is TGTGCCAGTAGTATAGGGGACACTTACAATGAGCAGTTCTTC.

The count of this clone is one. This chain uses TRBV7-6 with TRBJ2-1; D is uncertain. Germline-derived CDR1 and CDR2 are SGHVS and FNYEAQ. V was trimmed by 8 bases and J by 0 bases, leaving 23 bases between them. The CDR3 loop spans 18 amino acids. CDR3 in amino acids: CASGADGAGRSSYNEQFF. Here the CDR3 DNA reads TGTGCCAGCGGTGCTGATGGAGCTGGAAGGAGCTCCTACAATGAGCAGTTCTTC.

The CDR3 nucleotides read TGTGCCCACCTGGGGTCCTCGAACACCGGGGAGCTGTTTTTT. It yields the protein CAHLGSSNTGELFF. This chain joins TRBV6-6 and TRBJ2-2; D is ambiguous. The V gene lost 11 bases and the J gene lost 0 bases, with 13 bases spanning the gap. The CDR3 is made up of 14 amino acids. Germline loops: CDR1 MNHNY, CDR2 SVGAGI (reference sequence).

This CDR3 reads CASSFTGRADTQYF. The CDR3 DNA follows: TGTGCCAGCAGTTTTACCGGACGCGCAGATACGCAGTATTTT. The chain uses TRBV28 and TRBJ2-3, with D unresolved. CDR1 and CDR2 (germline): MDHEN, SYDVKM. The CDR3 runs 14 residues. V dropped 3 bases and J dropped 4 bases, with 11 bases sitting between them.

The chain uses TRBV29-1 and TRBJ1-4; D is ambiguous. With 2 bases removed from V and 8 bases from J, the gap between germline ends came to 9 bases. The germline V gene encodes CDR1 SQVTM and CDR2 ANQGSEA. The CDR3 extends over 12 amino acids. The CDR3 coding sequence is TGCAGCGTTGAACTTATCGGCGAAAAACTGTTTTTT. This codes for CSVELIGEKLFF.

The rearrangement joins TRBV27 to TRBJ1-5; 10 positions agree with TRBD1. V was clipped by 6 bases and J by 1 base; unmatched bases: 9. Germline values: CDR1 MNHEY, CDR2 SMNVEV (reference sequence). The length of the CDR3 is 17 residues. The chain's CDR3 is CASSGQGGSSSNQPQHF. The CDR3 nucleotides read TGTGCCAGCAGCGGACAGGGGGGTAGTTCGAGCAATCAGCCCCAGCATTTT.

This chain uses TRBV28 with TRBJ1-5; 7 bases are a match to TRBD1. Germline V lookup: CDR1 MDHEN, CDR2 SYDVKM. After removal of 5 bases from V and 1 base from J, the junction contained 2 bases not matched to a gene. This CDR3 is 14 amino acids long. CDR3 in amino acids: CASSVRGSNQPQHF. CDR3 coding DNA: TGTGCCAGCAGTGTCAGGGGGAGCAATCAGCCCCAGCATTTT.

The genes are TRBV28 and TRBJ2-1; 7 bases line up with TRBD2. The CDR3 runs to 18 residues. Per germline, CDR1 MDHEN and CDR2 SYDVKM. V lost 6 bases to trimming and J lost 7 bases; unmatched junction nucleotides: 21. DNA of the CDR3: TGTGCCAGCAGCCTATACCCGACTGGGCTAGCGGTAGGGAATGAGCAGTTCTTC. Translation gives CASSLYPTGLAVGNEQFF.

The V and J genes are TRBV6-1 and TRBJ1-6; maybe TRBD1 (5 bases). This CDR3 has 15 residues. The germline V gene has CDR1 MNHNS and CDR2 SASEGT. V was cut by 2 bases and J by 9 bases, with 14 bases left in between. CDR3 sequence: CASSEMNGHGSPLHF. The CDR3 coding sequence is TGTGCCAGCAGTGAAATGAACGGACATGGTTCACCCCTCCACTTT.

This rearrangement joins TRBV7-8 to TRBJ1-2; the D gene is possibly TRBD1 (5 bases). Germline CDR1 SGHVS, CDR2 FQNEAQ. The CDR3 has 15 residues. The V gene lost 1 base and the J gene lost 5 bases, with 14 bases spanning the gap. The CDR3 DNA follows: TGTGCCAGCAGCTTAGAATGGGAGGGGTCGTATGGCTACACCTTC. As protein: CASSLEWEGSYGYTF.